This T cell receptor beta chain was profiled in a study of human T cells and chemical hapten exposure. Study information: Sensitization involved placing 2% DPC onto a roughly 2 cm by roughly 2 cm region of upper inner arm skin. The patch tests put 0.01% DPC on the skin of the upper back and were read 6 days later. The study enrolled mostly female patients with alopecia areata, totalis or universalis. Study outcomes and limitations: Among TCRs, those above 1 in 1000 frequency were unaffected by DPC sensitization.

Noted time point: pre-sensitization, week 0. The treatment denotes: therapeutic diphenylcyclopropenone sensitization with weekly scalp DPC. The V gene's germline CDR1 is LNHDA and CDR2 SQIVND (reference sequence). V was clipped by 7 bases and J by 4 bases, with 13 bases between them. The length of the CDR3 is 13 residues. TCRdb passed the RACE reads through MiXCR, listing each CDR3 protein once. The sample shows tens of thousands of distinct CDR3 sequences, about 11% of them seen only once. Remarks on this clonotype: The antigen remains unidentified.

The source is a woman in her forties with alopecia areata. Some clones in this sample may be carry-over from other donors' samples. The source was whole blood, collected in connection with sensitization to the hapten diphenylcyclopropenone (DPC). The genes are TRBV19 and TRBJ1-2; D ambiguous. Here the CDR3 reads CASTPENFYGYTF. CDR3 nucleotide sequence: TGTGCCAGTACCCCCGAGAATTTCTATGGCTACACCTTC.